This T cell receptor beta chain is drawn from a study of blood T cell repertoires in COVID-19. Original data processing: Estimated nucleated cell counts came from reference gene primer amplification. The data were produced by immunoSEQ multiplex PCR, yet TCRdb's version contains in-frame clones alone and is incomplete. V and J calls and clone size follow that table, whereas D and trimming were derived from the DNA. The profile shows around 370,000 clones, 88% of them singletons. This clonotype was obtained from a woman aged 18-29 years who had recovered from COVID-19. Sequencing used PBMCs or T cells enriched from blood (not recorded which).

The CDR3 DNA sequence: TGCGCCAGCAGTCAATTTGGGGGGCAACTAGCGAGGGGCCAAGAGACCCAGTACTTC. Its protein is CASSQFGGQLARGQETQYF. V and J are TRBV23-1 and TRBJ2-5, with D perhaps TRBD2 (7 bases). TRBV23-1 has ORF status, its function being uncertain. This CDR3 comprises 19 residues. V was shortened by 1 base and J by 1 base, with 22 bases between the two germline ends.